The 32 T cell receptor beta chains presented below share a single source sample, sequenced in a study of human T cells and chemical hapten exposure. The time point is: patch test 1, 2 weeks after DPC sensitization. The treatment was: therapeutic diphenylcyclopropenone sensitization with weekly scalp DPC. Each CDR3 protein gets one entry after TCRdb re-called the RACE reads with MiXCR. The sample has 380,000 or so distinct CDR3 sequences, roughly 5% seen once. The starting material was whole blood, obtained in connection with sensitization to the hapten diphenylcyclopropenone (DPC). The receptors shown here come from a woman aged 45 to 65 with alopecia areata. Some clones in this sample may be carry-over from other donors' samples.

This clonotype was seen many times. The V call is TRBV30, the J call TRBJ2-5; D gene ambiguous. Between the trimmed V and J ends, which lost 2 bases and 4 bases, there was a span of 11 bases. In germline, CDR1 is GTSNPN, CDR2 SVGIG (reference sequence). This CDR3 region has 13 residues. The CDR3 coding sequence is TGTGCCTGGAGTAGGAGAAGTGGAGAGACCCAGTACTTC. This codes for CAWSRRSGETQYF.

This clonotype was found a few times. The chain combines TRBV9 with TRBJ1-1; weak D call: TRBD1 (6 bases). The CDR3 covers 14 residues. Germline V gives CDR1 SGDLS, CDR2 YYNGEE. V lost 1 base and J lost 0, with 7 bases in between. The CDR3, as DNA: TGTGCCAGCAGCGTACAGGGGATGAACACTGAAGCTTTCTTT. Protein sequence: CASSVQGMNTEAFF. Filled out from reference TRBV9 and TRBJ1-1, the complete variable domain reads DSGVTQTPKHLITATGQRVTLRCSPRSGDLSVYWYQQSLDQGLQFLIQYYNGEERAKGNILERFSAQQFPDLHSELNLSSLELGDSALYFCASSVQGMNTEAFFGQGTRLTVV.

Ten or more counts support this clonotype. The chain has TRBV20-1 and TRBJ1-2, with TRBD1 as a possible D gene (6 bases). This CDR3 has 12 amino acids. Between the trimmed V and J ends, which lost 7 bases and 4 bases, there was a span of 13 bases. Germline V gene sequence: CDR1 DFQATT, CDR2 SNEGSKA (reference sequence). This CDR3 is CSGQGGFYGYTF. The CDR3 DNA reads as TGCAGTGGACAAGGGGGATTCTATGGCTACACCTTC.

This clonotype turned up a few times. The chain recombines TRBV20-1 with TRBJ2-3; D unresolved. Germline V gene sequence: CDR1 DFQATT, CDR2 SNEGSKA (reference sequence). The ends were cut back, 0 bases at V and 2 bases at J, with 12 bases in the middle. The CDR3 runs 15 residues. DNA of the CDR3: TGCAGTGCTAGAGATAAGAGCAGACACACAGATACGCAGTATTTT. It translates to CSARDKSRHTDTQYF.

The rearrangement links TRBV20-1 to TRBJ2-7, with TRBD2 identical over 7 bases. V lost 4 bases to trimming and J lost 4 bases; unmatched junction nucleotides: 7. Germline loops: CDR1 DFQATT, CDR2 SNEGSKA (reference sequence). This CDR3 is 13 amino acids long. CDR3 nucleotides: TGCAGTGCTACTAGCGGAGGGCCTTACGAGCAGTACTTC. This sequence encodes CSATSGGPYEQYF.

This clonotype was seen at least ten times. The V and J genes are TRBV5-1 and TRBJ2-3; D might be TRBD2 (6 bases). The germline V gene has CDR1 SGHRS and CDR2 YFSETQ. The CDR3 has 16 residues. The ends were cut back, 0 bases at V and 0 bases at J, with 11 bases in the middle. The CDR3 here is CASSLAGGASTDTQYF. The CDR3 bases are TGCGCCAGCAGCTTGGCCGGCGGGGCTAGCACAGATACGCAGTATTTT.

The table lists this clonotype with a few counts. The rearrangement uses TRBV12-5 and TRBJ2-2; 13 positions match TRBD2. Losses at the gene ends were 6 bases for V and 4 bases for J; bases not matched to a gene: 8. Germline assignment: CDR1 LGHNT and CDR2 FRNRAP. The CDR3 extends over 17 amino acids. This CDR3 reads CASGPGLAGVVTGELFF. CDR3 coding DNA: TGTGCTAGTGGCCCTGGACTAGCGGGAGTGGTCACCGGGGAGCTGTTTTTT.

Many counts were recorded for this clonotype. The genes are TRBV18 and TRBJ1-1, with a weak D call TRBD1 (6 bases). The V end lost 3 bases, the J end lost 4 bases, and 12 bases lay between the germline ends. CDR1 is KGHSH and CDR2 is LQKENI in the germline V gene. CDR3 length: 14 amino acids. The CDR3 region has the DNA TGTGCCAGCTCACCGGGCAGGGGAGGCACTGAAGCTTTCTTT. Translated: CASSPGRGGTEAFF.

This clonotype was recorded a few times. The rearrangement links TRBV9 to TRBJ2-1, with D perhaps TRBD2 (5 bases). Looked up from germline, CDR1 is SGDLS and CDR2 is YYNGEE. V was clipped by 4 bases and J by 10 bases, with 12 bases between them. This CDR3 spans 12 amino acids. The CDR3 DNA reads as TGTGCCAGCAGCCACCCGCCGGGGGAGCAGTTCTTC. It translates to CASSHPPGEQFF. The entire variable domain, with the rest obtained from reference TRBV9 and TRBJ2-1, is as follows: DSGVTQTPKHLITATGQRVTLRCSPRSGDLSVYWYQQSLDQGLQFLIQYYNGEERAKGNILERFSAQQFPDLHSELNLSSLELGDSALYFCASSHPPGEQFFGPGTRLTVL.

This clonotype was counted many times. This rearrangement joins TRBV7-2 to TRBJ2-1; D is perhaps TRBD2 (6 bases). Germline V lookup: CDR1 SGHTA, CDR2 FQGNSA. CDR3 length: 15 amino acids. V was shortened by 2 bases and J by 2 bases, with 10 bases between the two germline ends. This CDR3 is CASSLTGVPYNEQFF. CDR3 in DNA: TGTGCCAGCAGCTTAACGGGAGTACCCTACAATGAGCAGTTCTTC.

There are a few counts of this clonotype. The J gene is TRBJ1-1, the V gene TRBV11-1; 9 positions agree with TRBD1. V gave up 5 bases and J gave up 5 bases; unmatched junction bases: 9. In germline, CDR1 is SGHAT, CDR2 FQDESV (reference sequence). The length of the CDR3 is 15 residues. For the CDR3, the DNA is TGTGCCAGCAGCACCCAACAGGGGGCGAGGACTGAAGCTTTCTTT. This gives the protein CASSTQQGARTEAFF.

The chain combines TRBV28 with TRBJ1-5; TRBD1 agrees at 8 bases. Germline trimming cut 3 bases from V and 5 bases from J; bases unmatched to any gene: 6. This CDR3 has 15 residues. Germline V gene lookup returns CDR1 MDHEN and CDR2 SYDVKM. CDR3 in DNA: TGTGCCAGCAGTTTCCCCGGACAGGGTCATCAGCCCCAGCATTTT. Protein product: CASSFPGQGHQPQHF.

This clonotype appeared many times. The V call is TRBV5-1, the J call TRBJ2-7; D may match TRBD1 or TRBD2 (6 bases each). The germline CDR1 and CDR2 sequences are SGHRS and YFSETQ. V was clipped by 0 bases and J by 0 bases, with 16 bases between them. This CDR3 is built from 17 residues. CDR3 sequence (DNA): TGCGCCAGCAGCTTGGGGGGGGCCCGAACTAGCTCCTACGAGCAGTACTTC. Translation: CASSLGGARTSSYEQYF.

This clonotype was seen many times. The chain recombines TRBV29-1 with TRBJ2-1; no clear D gene. This CDR3 contains 11 residues. CDR1 is SQVTM and CDR2 is ANQGSEA in the germline V gene. The germline V and J ends were trimmed by 4 bases and 9 bases, with 10 bases remaining between them. The DNA for the CDR3 is TGCAGCGTTGCTGAGGTGCCTGAGCAGTTCTTC. Its protein is CSVAEVPEQFF.

This clonotype was found many times. The chain links TRBV15 to TRBJ1-1, with 7 bases lining up with TRBD1. Germline CDR1 reads LNHNV; CDR2 reads YYDKDF (reference sequence). The CDR3 is made up of 17 amino acids. After removal of 7 bases from V and 1 base from J, the junction contained 15 bases not matched to a gene. CDR3 region: CATTPEGTEITNTEAFF. Written as DNA, the CDR3 is TGTGCCACCACGCCAGAGGGGACAGAGATAACGAACACTGAAGCTTTCTTT.

This clonotype has just a few counts. The gene calls are TRBV10-3 and TRBJ2-5; 7 bases are a match to TRBD2. Germline CDR1 reads ENHRY; CDR2 reads SYGVKD. Trimming removed 2 bases from V and 5 bases from J; junction bases left unmatched: 11. The CDR3 runs 16 residues. In nucleotides, the CDR3 is TGTGCCATCAGTGAGACGTCTAGCGGCCTTATGGAGACCCAGTACTTC. This gives the protein CAISETSSGLMETQYF.

This clonotype was observed at least ten times. This CDR3 reads CSTLGENTGELFF. In nucleotides, the CDR3 is TGCAGCACCCTGGGGGAGAACACCGGGGAGCTGTTTTTT. The V call is TRBV29-1, the J call TRBJ2-2; either TRBD1 or TRBD2 may fit D (5 bases each). The V and J ends lost 8 bases and 1 base respectively, with 11 bases between them. Germline V gene sequence: CDR1 SQVTM, CDR2 ANQGSEA. CDR3 size: 13 residues.

This clonotype has a count of ten or more. V and J are TRBV13 and TRBJ2-6, with TRBD1 matching over 7 bases. J lost 3 bases, V lost 5 bases, and 7 bases had no gene match. Germline V lookup: CDR1 PRHDT, CDR2 FYEKMQ (reference sequence). This CDR3 comprises 16 residues. The CDR3 region is CASSASTGDGANVLTF. CDR3 bases: TGTGCCAGCAGCGCTTCAACAGGGGATGGGGCCAACGTCCTGACTTTC.

This clonotype was recorded at least ten times. This chain connects TRBV7-2 to TRBJ1-2, with D maybe TRBD1 (5 bases). The CDR3 spans 14 residues. The germline CDR1 and CDR2 sequences are SGHTA and FQGNSA. V lost 9 bases to trimming and J lost 5 bases, with 19 bases between them. CDR3 DNA sequence: TGTGCCAGTGGGTCCGGGACGAGCCTTTATGGCTACACCTTC. Translation gives CASGSGTSLYGYTF. Full variable domain (remainder filled in from reference TRBV7-2 and TRBJ1-2): GAGVSQSPSNKVTEKGKDVELRCDPISGHTALYWYRQSLGQGLEFLIYFQGNSAPDKSGLPSDRFSAERTGGSVSTLTIQRTQQEDSAVYLCASGSGTSLYGYTFGSGTRLTVV.

This clonotype has more than one count but fewer than ten. The chain carries TRBV6-5 and TRBJ1-2; maybe TRBD1 (5 bases). In germline, CDR1 is MNHEY, CDR2 SVGAGI. V was trimmed by 3 bases and J by 4 bases, leaving 15 bases between them. This CDR3 spans 15 amino acids. The CDR3: CASSYRQGAGYGYTF. In DNA form, the CDR3 reads TGTGCCAGCAGTTATAGGCAAGGGGCGGGCTATGGCTACACCTTC.

The chain joins TRBV18 to TRBJ2-3, with D uncertain. The length of the CDR3 is 14 residues. CDR1 is KGHSH and CDR2 is LQKENI in the germline V gene. The V end was cut by 2 bases, the J end by 4 bases, with 10 bases between. The CDR3 spells CASSPIVAADTQYF. CDR3 in DNA: TGTGCCAGCTCACCAATTGTAGCCGCAGATACGCAGTATTTT.

Many counts were recorded for this clonotype. The J gene is TRBJ1-5, the V gene TRBV12-3 or TRBV12-4, with D uncertain. Trimming cost V 5 bases and J 5 bases, with 10 bases left between them. The CDR3 extends over 13 amino acids. CDR3 residues: CASSPQIYQPQHF. The CDR3 bases are TGTGCCAGCAGTCCCCAGATTTATCAGCCCCAGCATTTT.

The V and J genes are TRBV5-4 and TRBJ2-7, with 10 bases lining up with TRBD1. CDR1 SGHNT and CDR2 YYREEE come from the germline V gene (reference sequence). This CDR3 region has 14 residues. J was trimmed by 6 bases and V by 2 bases; bases with no gene match: 5. CDR3 loop: CASSFRDRGSEQYF. CDR3 sequence (DNA): TGTGCCAGCAGCTTTCGGGACAGGGGCTCCGAGCAGTACTTC.

This clonotype was detected ten times or more. The chain combines TRBV29-1 with TRBJ1-1, with D perhaps TRBD1 (6 bases). The CDR3 has 14 amino acids. Per germline, CDR1 SQVTM and CDR2 ANQGSEA. The V and J ends lost 6 bases and 3 bases respectively, with 17 bases between them. The CDR3 reads CSVLRGAQDTEAFF. The CDR3 region has the DNA TGCAGCGTGCTTCGGGGGGCACAGGACACTGAAGCTTTCTTT.

This clonotype was seen many times. The chain combines TRBV27 with TRBJ2-1, with 9 positions matching TRBD1. The germline gives CDR1 MNHEY, CDR2 SMNVEV (reference sequence). The V gene end was trimmed by 3 bases and the J gene end by 5 bases; junction bases not matched to a gene: 8. The CDR3 is made up of 16 amino acids. CDR3 in DNA: TGTGCCAGCAGTTTGCTGGGGACAGGGTACAACAATGAGCAGTTCTTC. Translated, it gives CASSLLGTGYNNEQFF.

This clonotype was seen ten or more times. The chain recombines TRBV4-2 with TRBJ2-7; the D gene could be TRBD1 or TRBD2 (6 bases each). CDR1 is LGHNA, CDR2 YNFKEQ, per germline. The CDR3 spans 16 residues. V was shortened by 2 bases and J by 4 bases, with 18 bases between the two germline ends. CDR3 coding DNA: TGTGCCAGCAGCCAACGGCGGGAACAGGGTTGGTACGAGCAGTACTTC. Its translation is CASSQRREQGWYEQYF.

This clonotype was picked up a small number of times. V and J are TRBV4-2 and TRBJ2-1, with 10 bases matching TRBD2. The CDR3 is 18 amino acids. The V gene's germline CDR1 is LGHNA and CDR2 YNFKEQ. V shed 4 bases and J 9 bases; nucleotides not matched to a gene: 18. The CDR3 spells CASSPYPKAGGPGGEQFF. The DNA of the CDR3 is TGTGCCAGCAGCCCCTACCCTAAAGCGGGAGGGCCCGGCGGTGAGCAGTTCTTC.

This clonotype was recorded at least ten times. J is TRBJ2-2 and V is TRBV6-5; D gene unclear. Germline V CDR1 and CDR2: MNHEY, SVGAGI. Deletions cut 1 base from V and 5 bases from J, with 11 bases between. The CDR3 is 15 residues long. This CDR3 is CASSYFLSETGELFF. The DNA of the CDR3 is TGTGCCAGCAGTTACTTTCTGTCGGAAACCGGGGAGCTGTTTTTT.

This clonotype was counted many times. The chain recombines TRBV5-1 with TRBJ1-1; D gene ambiguous. V lost 1 base and J 6 bases, leaving 10 bases between the germline ends. Germline V gene lookup returns CDR1 SGHRS and CDR2 YFSETQ. This CDR3 has 13 amino acids. The CDR3 DNA reads TGCGCCAGCAGCTTGTGGTCAGCGGCTGAAGCTTTCTTT. Its translation is CASSLWSAAEAFF.

This rearrangement joins TRBV12-3 or TRBV12-4 to TRBJ2-5, with TRBD2 identical over 14 bases. V trimming: 7 bases; J trimming: 5 bases; junction bases outside the gene matches: 6. The CDR3 loop spans 15 amino acids. CDR3 in amino acids: CASTRTSGGIETQYF. The CDR3 DNA sequence: TGTGCCAGCACCCGGACTAGCGGGGGGATTGAGACCCAGTACTTC.

This clonotype was picked up many times. The V gene is TRBV12-3 or TRBV12-4, the J gene TRBJ1-2, with D maybe TRBD1 (5 bases). The CDR3 runs 12 residues. Trimming cost V 6 bases and J 6 bases, with 11 bases left between them. The CDR3 region is CASRYWGNGYTF. CDR3 bases: TGTGCCAGCAGGTACTGGGGGAATGGCTACACCTTC.

Regarding this clonotype: This may arise from a read error, as a much more abundant clone is one base away. The V and J genes are TRBV7-2 and TRBJ2-3; 7 bases match TRBD1. The length of the CDR3 is 15 residues. CDR1 is SGHTA, CDR2 FQGNSA, per germline. The CDR3 coding sequence is TGTGCCAGCAGCCGTCAGACAGGGAGCACATATACGCAGTATTTT. This translates into CASSRQTGSTYTQYF. Supplemented by reference TRBV7-2 and TRBJ2-3, the full variable domain reads GAGVSQSPSNKVTEKGKDVELRCDPISGHTALYWYRQSLGQGLEFLIYFQGNSAPDKSGLPSDRFSAERTGGSVSTLTIQRTQQEDSAVYLCASSRQTGSTYTQYFGPGTRLTVL.